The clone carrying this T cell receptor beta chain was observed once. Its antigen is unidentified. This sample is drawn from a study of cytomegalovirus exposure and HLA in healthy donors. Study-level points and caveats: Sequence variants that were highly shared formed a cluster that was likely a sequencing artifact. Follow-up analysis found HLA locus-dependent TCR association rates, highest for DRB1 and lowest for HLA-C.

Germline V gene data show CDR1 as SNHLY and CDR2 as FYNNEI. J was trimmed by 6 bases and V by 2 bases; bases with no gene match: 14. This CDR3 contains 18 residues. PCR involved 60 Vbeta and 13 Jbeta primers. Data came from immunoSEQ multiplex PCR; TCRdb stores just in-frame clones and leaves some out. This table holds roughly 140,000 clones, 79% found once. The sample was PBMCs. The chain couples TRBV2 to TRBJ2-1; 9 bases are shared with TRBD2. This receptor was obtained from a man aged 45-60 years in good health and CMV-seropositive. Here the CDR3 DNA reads TGTGCCAGCAGTGAAAATCTCCTAGCGGGAATGGTGGGCAATGAGCAGTTCTTC. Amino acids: CASSENLLAGMVGNEQFF. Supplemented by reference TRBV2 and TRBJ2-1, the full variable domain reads EPEVTQTPSHQVTQMGQEVILRCVPISNHLYFYWYRQILGQKVEFLVSFYNNEISEKSEIFDDQFSVERPDGSNFTLKIRSTKLEDSAMYFCASSENLLAGMVGNEQFFGPGTRLTVL.